This is a list of T cell receptor beta chains from one sample in a study of shared clonotypes between healthy human individuals. Sequencing was performed with immunoSEQ multiplex PCR; in TCRdb, only in-frame clones are kept and a portion is missing. This table has 2 million to 2.5 million clones, under 95% appearing once. The sequencing sample was made of naive CD8+ T cells from PBMCs. All receptors come from a young man in good health. Some clones in this sample may be carry-over from other donors' samples. The conserved cysteine and the conserved F or W are not part of the CDR3 here. Fields, in order: V gene, clone size, CDR3 protein. The listing skips clone size in some rows; elsewhere it reads once, few, many or a size class.

>TRBV14|NA
ASSQGTSGRSFNEQF
>TRBV19|NA
ASGSGVSGTLSYEQY
>TRBV30|NA
AGGGAGIEQF
>TRBV2|NA
ASRAGTGVAYGYT
>TRBV4-1|once
ASSPRGIDEQY
>TRBV29-1|NA
SVEEAGGGSFNIQY
>TRBV11-1|once
ASSLDSVTLGTDTQY
>TRBV7-2|NA
ASSTRQGPSGNTIY
>TRBV21-1|NA
ASPCSDRGQQPQH
>TRBV9|NA
ASSPYPGHDYEQY
>TRBV9|NA
ASSLGGDRGYEQY
>TRBV27|once
ASSLRIWDTEAF
>TRBV15|NA
ATSREIGWTSEQY
>TRBV4-1|NA
ASSQEPGITYNEQF
>TRBV14|NA
ASSQEYADTQY
>TRBV7-9|NA
ASSLVDGNYGYT
>TRBV7-9|once
ASSLSSMNYGYT
>TRBV2|once
ASSSPPSEQF
>TRBV7-9|NA
ASSTIGQTTEAF
>TRBV27|once
ASSLSPGDLNEQF
>TRBV13|NA
ASSLGLRPGELF
>TRBV28|NA
ASSRDRAQPQH
>TRBV7-9|NA
ASSPNGGLSTNEKLF
>TRBV7-9|once
ASSRGRYSGNTIY
>TRBV6-1|few
ASSEGLAPYEQY
>TRBV29-1|NA
SETRQDPTYTQY
>TRBV7-6|once
ASSASTSGRAYNEQF
>TRBV30|few
AWSVGSNQPQH
>TRBV7-9|NA
ASSSPGQGPYEQY
>TRBV7-9|NA
ASSAPVGTPEKLF
>TRBV4-1|NA
ASSQGGVTEAF
>TRBV7-9|NA
ASSLPRSPQETQY
>TRBV5-4|NA
ASSLAVVSAGYT
>TRBV7-8|NA
ASSLAAGGLTNYNEQF
>TRBV29-1|NA
SALGQGRDTQY
>TRBV5-8|NA
ASSLGIVVGADYGYT
>TRBV7-2|NA
ASSPTSGRPSSYNEQF
>TRBV11-2|NA
ASSLLQDWEQF
>TRBV5-4|NA
ASRLRGSTDTQY
>TRBV9|NA
ASRSSGSNNEQF